Listed here are 13 T cell receptor beta chains from one sample, sequenced in a study of type 1 regulatory T cells. What these receptors recognize is not known. TCRdb itself ran the reads through MiXCR, one entry per CDR3 protein. Of about 62,000 distinct CDR3 sequences listed, 60% to 80% are singletons. The sample comprised cultured non-Tr1 T cells, either the whole culture or a sorted T cell fraction (not recorded which). These receptors all stem from a human donor in good health.

This chain uses TRBV14 with TRBJ2-3; no firm D call. CDR3 length: 15 residues. The V end was cut by 0 bases, the J end by 1 base, with 8 bases between. Germline V lookup: CDR1 SGHDN, CDR2 FVKESK. Here the CDR3 reads CASSQERLGTDTQYF. The CDR3, as DNA: TGTGCCAGCAGCCAAGAGCGGCTCGGCACAGATACGCAGTATTTT.

The rearrangement joins TRBV7-9 to TRBJ2-7; no clear D gene. The CDR3 length is 14 residues. Germline loops: CDR1 SEHNR, CDR2 FQNEAQ (reference sequence). Trimming took off 3 bases at V and 2 bases at J, with 11 bases between the two ends. The CDR3 sequence is CASSFLLPTYEQYF. The CDR3 coding sequence is TGTGCCAGCAGCTTCCTATTACCCACCTACGAGCAGTACTTC.

This clonotype appeared a few times. The CDR3 DNA follows: TGCAGTGCCCATAGCGGGAGGGCAAATGAGCAGTTCTTC. It encodes CSAHSGRANEQFF. The rearrangement links TRBV20-1 to TRBJ2-1, with 11 bases fitting TRBD2. The CDR3 loop spans 13 amino acids. The germline V gene has CDR1 DFQATT and CDR2 SNEGSKA (reference sequence). The trim removed 6 bases at V and 7 bases at J, leaving 5 bases unmatched.

V usage is TRBV27 and J usage is TRBJ2-2; maybe TRBD1 (6 bases). This CDR3 region has 13 residues. Trimming left V 3 bases short and J 9 bases short, with 11 bases between. Germline values: CDR1 MNHEY, CDR2 SMNVEV (reference sequence). As DNA, the CDR3 is TGTGCCAGCAGTTTTACAGGGAGCTGGGAGCTGTTTTTT. It specifies CASSFTGSWELFF.

This chain connects TRBV6-6 to TRBJ2-4, with D perhaps TRBD1 (6 bases). The CDR3 has 14 amino acids. The germline CDR1 and CDR2 sequences are MNHNY and SVGAGI (reference sequence). V was shortened by 6 bases and J by 8 bases, with 17 bases between the two germline ends. CDR3 loop: CASRPARGGYIQYF. The CDR3 DNA is TGTGCCAGCAGACCCGCCAGGGGTGGTTACATTCAGTACTTC.

This clonotype has a handful of counts. The chain combines TRBV6-5 with TRBJ2-7; 9 bases match TRBD1. The CDR3 consists of 16 residues. CDR1 and CDR2 (germline): MNHEY, SVGAGI. V shed 0 bases, J shed 2 bases, and the junction held 5 bases outside the gene matches. Here the CDR3 reads CASSYSTGTGTYEQYF. The CDR3 region has the DNA TGTGCCAGCAGTTACTCCACCGGGACAGGGACCTACGAGCAGTACTTC.

The sample holds a few counts of this clonotype. The CDR3 reads CASANPQGRSGNQPQHF. For the CDR3, the DNA is TGTGCCAGCGCGAATCCACAGGGGAGGTCGGGCAATCAGCCCCAGCATTTT. The chain links TRBV28 to TRBJ1-5; 7 nucleotides agree with TRBD1. The CDR3 spans 17 residues. Trimming removed 8 bases from V and 2 bases from J; junction bases left unmatched: 15. Germline V lookup: CDR1 MDHEN, CDR2 SYDVKM. The variable domain in full, with the rest retrieved from reference TRBV28 and TRBJ1-5, is DVKVTQSSRYLVKRTGEKVFLECVQDMDHENMFWYRQDPGLGLRLIYFSYDVKMKEKGDIPEGYSVSREKKERFSLILESASTNQTSMYLCASANPQGRSGNQPQHFGDGTRLSIL.

This clonotype appeared a few times. V and J are TRBV6-2 or TRBV6-3 and TRBJ2-3; 10 bases match TRBD2. This CDR3 is built from 16 residues. From germline, CDR1 is MNHEY and CDR2 SVGEGT. V trimming: 5 bases; J trimming: 6 bases; junction bases outside the gene matches: 11. The CDR3 here is CASSPVGAGGRDTQYF. The CDR3 nucleotides read TGTGCCAGCAGTCCGGTCGGAGCGGGAGGGCGGGATACGCAGTATTTT.

The V call is TRBV18, the J call TRBJ2-6; TRBD2 might be the D (5 bases). The germline gives CDR1 KGHSH, CDR2 LQKENI. The V end lost 9 bases, the J end lost 2 bases, and 17 bases lay between the germline ends. The CDR3 is 16 residues long. CDR3 protein: CASHTGTLTGANVLTF. For the CDR3, the DNA is TGTGCCAGTCACACGGGAACGCTCACTGGGGCCAACGTCCTGACTTTC.

The V and J genes are TRBV18 and TRBJ1-6; the match to TRBD1 covers 8 bases. With 3 bases clipped from V and 13 bases from J, the junction kept 5 bases outside the gene matches. CDR1 and CDR2 (germline): KGHSH, LQKENI. The CDR3 loop spans 13 amino acids. CDR3 sequence: CASSPTGENPLHF. CDR3 bases: TGTGCCAGCTCACCGACAGGGGAGAATCCCCTCCACTTT.

The chain carries TRBV24-1 and TRBJ2-1, with a tentative D call TRBD2 (7 bases). CDR1 is KGHDR and CDR2 is SFDVKD in the germline V gene. V dropped 7 bases and J dropped 8 bases, with 11 bases sitting between them. CDR3 length: 12 amino acids. The CDR3 DNA reads as TGTGCCACCAGGGGAGGGGGTGATGAGCAGTTCTTC. Protein sequence: CATRGGGDEQFF.

J is TRBJ2-7 and V is TRBV5-1, with TRBD2 identical over 8 bases. This CDR3 has 13 amino acids. Germline CDR1 SGHRS, CDR2 YFSETQ. V lost 3 bases to trimming and J lost 6 bases; unmatched junction nucleotides: 5. CDR3 residues: CASSSRTSFEQYF. The CDR3 DNA reads as TGCGCCAGCAGCTCGCGGACTAGCTTCGAGCAGTACTTC.

The chain's CDR3 is CSASGQTYETQYF. The CDR3 coding sequence is TGCAGTGCTTCGGGACAGACTTACGAGACCCAGTACTTC. The chain joins TRBV20-1 to TRBJ2-5; 7 bases fit TRBD1. V was clipped by 5 bases and J by 5 bases; unmatched bases: 8. The CDR3 length is 13 residues. CDR1 and CDR2 (germline): DFQATT, SNEGSKA (reference sequence).